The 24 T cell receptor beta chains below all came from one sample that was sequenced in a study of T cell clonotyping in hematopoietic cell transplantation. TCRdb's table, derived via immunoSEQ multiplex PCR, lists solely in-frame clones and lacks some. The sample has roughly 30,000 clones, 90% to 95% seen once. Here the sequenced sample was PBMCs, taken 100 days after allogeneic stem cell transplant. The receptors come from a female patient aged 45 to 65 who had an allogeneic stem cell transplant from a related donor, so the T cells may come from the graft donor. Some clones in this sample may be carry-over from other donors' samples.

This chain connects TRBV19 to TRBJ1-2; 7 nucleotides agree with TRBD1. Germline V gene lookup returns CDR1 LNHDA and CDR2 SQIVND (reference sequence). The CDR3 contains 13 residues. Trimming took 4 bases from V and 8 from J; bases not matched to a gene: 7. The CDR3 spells CASSNRQGTGYTF. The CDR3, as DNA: TGTGCCAGTAGTAACAGACAGGGTACCGGCTACACCTTC. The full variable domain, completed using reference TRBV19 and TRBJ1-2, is DGGITQSPKYLFRKEGQNVTLSCEQNLNHDAMYWYRQDPGQGLRLIYYSQIVNDFQKGDIAEGYSVSREKKESFPLTVTSAQKNPTAFYLCASSNRQGTGYTFGSGTRLTVV.

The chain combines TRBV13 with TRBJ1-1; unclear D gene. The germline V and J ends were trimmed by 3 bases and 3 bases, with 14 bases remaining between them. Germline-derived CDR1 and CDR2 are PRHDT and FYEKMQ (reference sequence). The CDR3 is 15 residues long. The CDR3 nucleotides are TGTGCCAGCAGCTTTTCCCAGAGATCCCACACTGAAGCTTTCTTT. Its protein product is CASSFSQRSHTEAFF.

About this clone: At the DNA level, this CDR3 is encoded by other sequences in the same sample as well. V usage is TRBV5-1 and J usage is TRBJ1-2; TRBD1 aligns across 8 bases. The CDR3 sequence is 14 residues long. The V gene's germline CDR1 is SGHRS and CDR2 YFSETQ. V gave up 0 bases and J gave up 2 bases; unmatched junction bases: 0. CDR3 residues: CASSLGTGNYGYTF. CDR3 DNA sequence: TGCGCCAGCAGCTTGGGGACAGGGAACTATGGCTACACCTTC.

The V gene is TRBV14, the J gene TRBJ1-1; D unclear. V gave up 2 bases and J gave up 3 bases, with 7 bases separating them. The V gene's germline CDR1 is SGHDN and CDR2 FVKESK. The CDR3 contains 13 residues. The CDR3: CASSQFRHTEAFF. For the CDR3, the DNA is TGTGCCAGCAGCCAATTTAGGCACACTGAAGCTTTCTTT.

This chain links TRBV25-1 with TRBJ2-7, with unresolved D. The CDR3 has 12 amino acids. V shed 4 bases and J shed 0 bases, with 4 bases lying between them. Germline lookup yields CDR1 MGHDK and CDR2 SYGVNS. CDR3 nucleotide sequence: TGTGCCAGCAGTGGCTCCTCCTACGAGCAGTACTTC. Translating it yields CASSGSSYEQYF.

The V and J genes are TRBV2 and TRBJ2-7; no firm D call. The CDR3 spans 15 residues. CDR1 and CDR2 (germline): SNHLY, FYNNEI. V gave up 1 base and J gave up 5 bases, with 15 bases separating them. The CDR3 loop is CASSEVGGKSHEQYF. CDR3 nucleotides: TGTGCCAGCAGTGAAGTGGGTGGGAAGTCCCACGAGCAGTACTTC.

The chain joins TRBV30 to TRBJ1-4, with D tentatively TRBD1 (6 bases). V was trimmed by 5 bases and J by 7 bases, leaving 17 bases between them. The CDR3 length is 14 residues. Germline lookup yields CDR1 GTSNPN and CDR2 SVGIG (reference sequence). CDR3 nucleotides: TGTGCCTGGGGGCCCCGGGGGGCGGGTGAAAAACTGTTTTTT. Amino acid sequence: CAWGPRGAGEKLFF.

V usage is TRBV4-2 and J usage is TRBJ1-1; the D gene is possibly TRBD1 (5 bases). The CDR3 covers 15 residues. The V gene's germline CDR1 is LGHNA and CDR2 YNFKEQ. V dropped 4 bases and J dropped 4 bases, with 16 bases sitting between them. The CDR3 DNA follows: TGTGCCAGCAGCCTACAGGTGACGGAACCCACTGAAGCTTTCTTT. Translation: CASSLQVTEPTEAFF.

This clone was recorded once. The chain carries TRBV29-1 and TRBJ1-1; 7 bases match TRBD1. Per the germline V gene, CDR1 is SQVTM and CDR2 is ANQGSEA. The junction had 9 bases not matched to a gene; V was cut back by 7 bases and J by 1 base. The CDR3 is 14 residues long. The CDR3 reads CSASVQGENTEAFF. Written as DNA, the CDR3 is TGCAGCGCCAGCGTTCAGGGGGAGAACACTGAAGCTTTCTTT.

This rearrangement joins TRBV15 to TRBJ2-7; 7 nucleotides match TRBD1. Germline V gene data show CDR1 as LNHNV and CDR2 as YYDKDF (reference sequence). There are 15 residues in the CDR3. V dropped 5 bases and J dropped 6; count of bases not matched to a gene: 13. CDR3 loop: CATSGRQGPNREQYF. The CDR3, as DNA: TGTGCCACCAGCGGTCGACAGGGCCCTAATCGCGAGCAGTACTTC. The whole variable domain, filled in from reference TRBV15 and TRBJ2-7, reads DAMVIQNPRYQVTQFGKPVTLSCSQTLNHNVMYWYQQKSSQAPKLLFHYYDKDFNNEADTPDNFQSRRPNTSFCFLDIRSPGLGDTAMYLCATSGRQGPNREQYFGPGTRLTVT.

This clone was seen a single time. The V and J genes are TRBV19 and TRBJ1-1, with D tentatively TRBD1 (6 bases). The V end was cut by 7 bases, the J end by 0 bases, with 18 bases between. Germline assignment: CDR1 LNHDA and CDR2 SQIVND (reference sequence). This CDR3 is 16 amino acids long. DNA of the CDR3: TGTGCCAGTACTCCTTCAAGGGGGAACATGAACACTGAAGCTTTCTTT. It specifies CASTPSRGNMNTEAFF. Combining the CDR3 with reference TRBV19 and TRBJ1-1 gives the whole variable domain DGGITQSPKYLFRKEGQNVTLSCEQNLNHDAMYWYRQDPGQGLRLIYYSQIVNDFQKGDIAEGYSVSREKKESFPLTVTSAQKNPTAFYLCASTPSRGNMNTEAFFGQGTRLTVV.

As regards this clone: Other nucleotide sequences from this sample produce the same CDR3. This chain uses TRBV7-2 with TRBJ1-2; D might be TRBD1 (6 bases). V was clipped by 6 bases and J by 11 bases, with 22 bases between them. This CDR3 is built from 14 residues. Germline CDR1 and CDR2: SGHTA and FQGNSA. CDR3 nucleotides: TGTGCCAGCAGTTGGGACACAGGGATAACTGGTTACACCTTC. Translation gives CASSWDTGITGYTF.

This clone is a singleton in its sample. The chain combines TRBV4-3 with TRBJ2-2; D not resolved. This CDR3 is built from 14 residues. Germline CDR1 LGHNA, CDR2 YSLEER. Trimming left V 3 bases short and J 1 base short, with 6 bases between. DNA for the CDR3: TGCGCCAGCAGCCAGCGATTGAACACCGGGGAGCTGTTTTTT. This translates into CASSQRLNTGELFF.

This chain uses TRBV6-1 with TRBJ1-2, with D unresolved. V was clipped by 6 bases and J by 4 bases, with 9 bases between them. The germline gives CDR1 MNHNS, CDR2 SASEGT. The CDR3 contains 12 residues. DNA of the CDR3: TGTGCCAGCAGCCTCGCCTTCTATGGCTACACCTTC. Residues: CASSLAFYGYTF.

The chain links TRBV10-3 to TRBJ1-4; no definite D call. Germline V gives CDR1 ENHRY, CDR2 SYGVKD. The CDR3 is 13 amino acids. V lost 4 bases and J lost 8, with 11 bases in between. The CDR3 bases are TGTGCCATCAGTGTAACAGACCAAGAAAAACTGTTTTTT. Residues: CAISVTDQEKLFF.

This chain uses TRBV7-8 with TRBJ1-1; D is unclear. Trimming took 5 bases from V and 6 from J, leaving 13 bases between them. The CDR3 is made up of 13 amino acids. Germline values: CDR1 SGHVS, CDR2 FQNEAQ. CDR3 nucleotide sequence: TGTGCCAGCAGCGCCGTTAGAGGACCTGAAGCTTTCTTT. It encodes CASSAVRGPEAFF.

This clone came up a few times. This chain's CDR3 is CAISDGSYEQYF. In DNA form, the CDR3 reads TGTGCCATCAGTGACGGAAGCTACGAGCAGTACTTC. V gene TRBV10-3 combines with J gene TRBJ2-7; D is unresolved. CDR1 and CDR2 (germline): ENHRY, SYGVKD. The CDR3 extends over 12 amino acids. V was trimmed by 3 bases and J by 3 bases, leaving 6 bases between them.

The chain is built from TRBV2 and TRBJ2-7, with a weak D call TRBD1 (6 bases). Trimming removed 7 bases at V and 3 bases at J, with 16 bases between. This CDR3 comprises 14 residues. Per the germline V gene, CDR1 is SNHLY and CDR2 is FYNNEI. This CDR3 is CASNNRAPGYEQYF. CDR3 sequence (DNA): TGTGCCAGCAACAACAGGGCTCCAGGCTACGAGCAGTACTTC.

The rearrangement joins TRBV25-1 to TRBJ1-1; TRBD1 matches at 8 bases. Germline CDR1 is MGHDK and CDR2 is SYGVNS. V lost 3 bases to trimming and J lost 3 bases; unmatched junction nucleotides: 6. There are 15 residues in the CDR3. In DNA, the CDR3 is TGTGCCAGCAGTGACCCTGGACAGGGTTACACTGAAGCTTTCTTT. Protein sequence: CASSDPGQGYTEAFF.

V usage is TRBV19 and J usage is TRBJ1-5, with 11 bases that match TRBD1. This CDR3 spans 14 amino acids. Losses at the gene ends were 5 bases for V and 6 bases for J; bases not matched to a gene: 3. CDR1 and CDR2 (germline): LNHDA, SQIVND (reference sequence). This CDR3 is CASSAGQGVQPQHF. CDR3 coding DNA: TGTGCCAGTAGTGCGGGACAGGGGGTTCAGCCCCAGCATTTT.

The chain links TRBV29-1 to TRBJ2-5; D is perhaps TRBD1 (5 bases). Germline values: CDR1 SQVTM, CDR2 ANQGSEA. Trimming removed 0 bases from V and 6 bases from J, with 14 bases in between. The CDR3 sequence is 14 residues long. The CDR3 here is CSVEDRPGMKTQYF. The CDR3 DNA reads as TGCAGCGTTGAAGATAGGCCAGGGATGAAGACCCAGTACTTC.

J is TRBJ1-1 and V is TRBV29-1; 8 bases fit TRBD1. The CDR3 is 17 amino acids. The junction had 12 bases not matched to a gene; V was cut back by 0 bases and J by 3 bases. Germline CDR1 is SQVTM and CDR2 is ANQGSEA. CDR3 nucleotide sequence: TGCAGCGTTGAAGACACAGGGACAGGCTCGGGATACACTGAAGCTTTCTTT. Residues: CSVEDTGTGSGYTEAFF.

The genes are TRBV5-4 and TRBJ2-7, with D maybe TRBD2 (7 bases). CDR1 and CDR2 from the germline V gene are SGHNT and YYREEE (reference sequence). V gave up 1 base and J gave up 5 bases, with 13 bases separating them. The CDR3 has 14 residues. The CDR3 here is CASSLPGGLHEQYF. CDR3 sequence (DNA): TGTGCCAGCAGCTTGCCCGGGGGGCTCCACGAGCAGTACTTC.

CDR3: CASSYRGGTTEEKLFF. The CDR3 DNA sequence: TGCGCCAGCAGCTACCGAGGGGGGACCACCGAGGAAAAACTGTTTTTT. The chain recombines TRBV5-1 with TRBJ1-4, with D perhaps matching TRBD1 (6 bases). This CDR3 comprises 16 residues. Germline loops: CDR1 SGHRS, CDR2 YFSETQ. With 3 bases removed from V and 8 bases from J, the gap between germline ends came to 20 bases.